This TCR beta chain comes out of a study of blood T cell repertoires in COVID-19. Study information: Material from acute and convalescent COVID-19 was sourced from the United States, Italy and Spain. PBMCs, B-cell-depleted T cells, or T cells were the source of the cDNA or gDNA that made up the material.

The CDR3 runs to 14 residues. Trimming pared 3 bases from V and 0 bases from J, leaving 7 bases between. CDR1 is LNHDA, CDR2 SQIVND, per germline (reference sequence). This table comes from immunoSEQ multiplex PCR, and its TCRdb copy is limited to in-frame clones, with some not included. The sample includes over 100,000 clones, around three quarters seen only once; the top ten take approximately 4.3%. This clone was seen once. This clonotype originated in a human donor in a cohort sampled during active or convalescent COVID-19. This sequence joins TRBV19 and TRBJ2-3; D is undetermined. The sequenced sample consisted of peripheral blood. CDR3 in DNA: TGTGCCAGTAGTATTGTTACTAGCACAGATACGCAGTATTTT. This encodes CASSIVTSTDTQYF.